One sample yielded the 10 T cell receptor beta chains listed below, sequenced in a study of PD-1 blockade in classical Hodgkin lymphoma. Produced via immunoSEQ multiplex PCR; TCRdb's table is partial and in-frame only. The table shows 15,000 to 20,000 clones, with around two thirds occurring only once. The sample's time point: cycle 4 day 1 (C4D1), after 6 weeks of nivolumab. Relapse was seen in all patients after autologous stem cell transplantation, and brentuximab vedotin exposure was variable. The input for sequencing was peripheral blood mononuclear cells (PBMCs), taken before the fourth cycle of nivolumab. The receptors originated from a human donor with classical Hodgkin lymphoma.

CDR3: CASSPLRGGTSGTYEQYF. The CDR3 nucleotides are TGTGCCAGCAGTCCCCTTAGGGGGGGGACTAGCGGGACCTACGAGCAGTACTTC. The gene calls are TRBV27 and TRBJ2-7; 13 bases map to TRBD2. Germline CDR1 is MNHEY and CDR2 is SMNVEV (reference sequence). This CDR3 spans 18 amino acids. The V and J ends lost 5 bases and 2 bases, in that order; junction bases with no gene match: 12.

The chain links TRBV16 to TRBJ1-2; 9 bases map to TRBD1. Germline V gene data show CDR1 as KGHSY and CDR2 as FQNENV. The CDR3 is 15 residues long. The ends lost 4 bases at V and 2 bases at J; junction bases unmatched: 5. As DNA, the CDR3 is TGTGCCAGCAGCCCCCCACAGGGGGCAAACTATGGCTACACCTTC. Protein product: CASSPPQGANYGYTF.

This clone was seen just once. This chain's CDR3 is CASSIHRDSPLEQYF. As DNA, the CDR3 is TGTGCCAGCAGTATTCACCGGGACTCTCCCCTCGAGCAGTACTTC. This rearrangement joins TRBV6-1 to TRBJ2-7, with a tentative D call TRBD2 (6 bases). Germline CDR1 is MNHNS and CDR2 is SASEGT. Trimming removed 5 bases from V and 6 bases from J, with 20 bases in between. The CDR3 is made up of 15 amino acids.

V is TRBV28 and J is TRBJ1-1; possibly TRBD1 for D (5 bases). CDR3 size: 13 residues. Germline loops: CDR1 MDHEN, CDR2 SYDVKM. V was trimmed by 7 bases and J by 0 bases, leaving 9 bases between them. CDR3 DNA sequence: TGTGCCAGCACGGGACTGGTGAACACTGAAGCTTTCTTT. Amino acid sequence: CASTGLVNTEAFF.

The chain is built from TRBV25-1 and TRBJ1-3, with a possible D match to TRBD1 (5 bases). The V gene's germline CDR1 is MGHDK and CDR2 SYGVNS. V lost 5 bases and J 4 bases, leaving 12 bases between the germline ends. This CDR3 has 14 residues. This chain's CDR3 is CASSKAGTGNTIYF. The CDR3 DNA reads TGTGCCAGCAGTAAAGCGGGGACCGGAAACACCATATATTTT.

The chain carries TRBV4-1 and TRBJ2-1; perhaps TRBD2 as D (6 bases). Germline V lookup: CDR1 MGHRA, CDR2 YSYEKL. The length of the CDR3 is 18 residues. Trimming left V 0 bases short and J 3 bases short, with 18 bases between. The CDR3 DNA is TGCGCCAGCAGCCAAGATACGCCTAGTACTAGCAGCTACAATGAGCAGTTCTTC. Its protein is CASSQDTPSTSSYNEQFF.

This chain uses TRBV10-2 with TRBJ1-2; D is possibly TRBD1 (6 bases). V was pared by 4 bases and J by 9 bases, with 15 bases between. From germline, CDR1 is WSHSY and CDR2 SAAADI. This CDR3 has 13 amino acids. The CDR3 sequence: CASSAGGQLSYTF. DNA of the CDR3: TGCGCCAGCAGTGCCGGGGGGCAACTTAGCTACACCTTC.

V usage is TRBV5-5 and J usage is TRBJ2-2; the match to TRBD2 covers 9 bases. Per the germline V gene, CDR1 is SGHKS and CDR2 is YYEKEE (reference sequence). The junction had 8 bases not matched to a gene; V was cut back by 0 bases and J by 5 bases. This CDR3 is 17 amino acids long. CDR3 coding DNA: TGTGCCAGCAGCTTGGTTCCAGCGGGAGGTGAAACCGGGGAGCTGTTTTTT. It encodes CASSLVPAGGETGELFF.

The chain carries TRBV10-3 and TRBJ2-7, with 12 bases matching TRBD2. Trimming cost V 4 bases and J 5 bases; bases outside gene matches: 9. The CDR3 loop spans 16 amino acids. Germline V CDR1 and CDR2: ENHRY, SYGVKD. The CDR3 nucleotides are TGTGCCATCAGTGCCCCCCTAGCGGGAGGGTCCCACGAGCAGTACTTC. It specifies CAISAPLAGGSHEQYF.

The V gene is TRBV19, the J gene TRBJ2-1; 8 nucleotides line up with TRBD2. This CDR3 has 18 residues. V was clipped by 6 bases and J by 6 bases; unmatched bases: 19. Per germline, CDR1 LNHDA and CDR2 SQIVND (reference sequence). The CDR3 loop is CASRPVPGGPSIGNEQFF. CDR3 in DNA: TGTGCCAGTAGGCCCGTTCCGGGAGGGCCCTCCATTGGCAATGAGCAGTTCTTC.